Listed below are T cell receptor beta chains from one sample, sequenced in a study of blood T cell repertoires in COVID-19. TCRdb's copy holds only in-frame clones and misses some; the assay was immunoSEQ multiplex PCR. The repertoire has 120,000 or so clones, roughly 80% of them found once; the top ten carry less than 7.5%. Sequencing input: peripheral blood. These receptor sequences come from a man between 70 and 80 years old with acute or convalescent COVID-19. CDR3s leave out the opening cysteine and the closing phenylalanine or tryptophan.

TRBV6-5,TRBJ2-7,ASRKMTAPAYEQY
TRBV4-1,TRBJ1-2,ASSPQGVGYGYT
TRBV12-5,TRBJ2-7,ASGPGQGAYEQY
TRBV7-2,TRBJ1-1,ASSFGGVMNTEAF
TRBV29-1,TRBJ1-1,SVGGVRENTEAF
TRBV7-9,TRBJ1-4,ASSSEVGGLGKLF
TRBV11-2,TRBJ2-5,ASSNPGGYQETQY
TRBV4-1,TRBJ2-2,ASSEGRGRNGELF
TRBV5-8,TRBJ1-4,ASSPWSTGFGTNEKLF
TRBV19,TRBJ1-5,ASSVQGMGQPQH
TRBV7-2,TRBJ1-2,ASSFGTANYGYT
TRBV11-2,TRBJ2-7,ASSERLAATYEQY
TRBV3-1/TRBV3-2,TRBJ2-1,ASSQQGVGSYNEQF
TRBV6-6,TRBJ2-1,ASTKGQGRNEQF
TRBV29-1,TRBJ2-5,SVETQARETQY
TRBV5-1,TRBJ1-2,ASGEAYGYT
TRBV5-6,TRBJ1-5,ASSLEAYSNQPQH
TRBV28,TRBJ2-7,ASSLSQAHYEQY
TRBV2,TRBJ2-2,ASTLQQLGQGKTGELF
TRBV7-8,TRBJ2-1,ASSSRQGMDNEQF
TRBV29-1,TRBJ2-7,SVITGAPYEQY
TRBV6-5,TRBJ1-5,ASGQGNNQPQH
TRBV4-2,TRBJ1-5,ASSQGDRGNQPQH
TRBV7-9,TRBJ1-5,ASSRGESNQPQH
TRBV27,TRBJ1-6,ATRSGELIGNSPLH
TRBV5-1,TRBJ2-5,ASSFTGLRGETQY
TRBV5-1,TRBJ1-4,ASSGGTGNEKLF
TRBV29-1,TRBJ2-1,SVERATNEQF
TRBV25-1,TRBJ1-3,ASSDRQGTNSGNTIY
TRBV2,TRBJ2-4,ASTREEVQY
TRBV6-5,TRBJ2-7,ASSYSGTGRDEQY
TRBV5-5,TRBJ1-5,ASSLSGADQPQH
TRBV30,TRBJ1-1,AWSTGQGGLQAF
TRBV21-1,TRBJ2-1,ASSKQAGSYNEQF
TRBV27,TRBJ2-1,ASSFRDYNEQF
TRBV14,TRBJ1-6,ASSQGTTQISPLH
TRBV5-1,TRBJ2-2,ASSLGDRANTGELF
TRBV7-2,TRBJ1-6,ASSSSGTGGESYNSPLH
TRBV28,TRBJ2-1,ASSLGLRGWGTYNEQF
TRBV9,TRBJ1-3,ASTSGFVGNTIY
TRBV5-4,TRBJ1-2,ASSGGDYGYT
TRBV24-1,TRBJ2-1,ATSDFGQGLYINEQF
TRBV4-1,TRBJ2-2,ASSQSFFWTGTRSAGELF
TRBV6-5,TRBJ2-7,ASSLPGPGGEQY
TRBV28,TRBJ2-2,ASSSPTGGSGELF
TRBV27,TRBJ1-1,ASSQNGHSEAF
TRBV7-8,TRBJ2-7,ASSFDRGNYEQY
TRBV7-2,TRBJ2-5,ASSLQGERETQY
TRBV5-6,TRBJ2-1,ASSLAPFTGGSYNEQF
TRBV5-1,TRBJ2-1,ASSLLAGELYNEQF
TRBV18,TRBJ1-5,ASSPSSTRGPQPQH
TRBV10-3,TRBJ2-7,AISDSSGSDEQY